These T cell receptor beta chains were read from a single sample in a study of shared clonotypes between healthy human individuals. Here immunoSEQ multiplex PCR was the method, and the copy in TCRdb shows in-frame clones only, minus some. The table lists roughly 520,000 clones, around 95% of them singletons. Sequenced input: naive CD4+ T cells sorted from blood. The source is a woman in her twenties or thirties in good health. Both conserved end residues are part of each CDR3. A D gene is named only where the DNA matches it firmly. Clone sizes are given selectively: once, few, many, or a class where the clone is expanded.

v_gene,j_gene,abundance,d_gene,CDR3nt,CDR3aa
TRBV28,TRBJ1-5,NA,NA,TGTGCCAGCAGTTTACCCTCGGCAGGCCTGGATCAGCCCCAGCATTTT,CASSLPSAGLDQPQHF
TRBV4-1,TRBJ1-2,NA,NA,TGCGCCAGCAGCCAAGGTTTAGATTATGGCTACACCTTC,CASSQGLDYGYTF
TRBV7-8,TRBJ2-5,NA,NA,TGTGCCAGCAGCTTTGGGCAGAGAGAGACCCAGTACTTC,CASSFGQRETQYF
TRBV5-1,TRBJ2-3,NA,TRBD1,TGCGCCAGCAGCCAAGACAGGGATATTGCAGATACGCAGTATTTT,CASSQDRDIADTQYF
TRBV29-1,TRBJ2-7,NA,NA,TGCAGCGTTGGCCTGAGGAGGGGGGGACCCGAGGGCGAGCAGTACTTC,CSVGLRRGGPEGEQYF
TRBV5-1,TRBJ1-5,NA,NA,TGCGCCAGCAGCTTGGGGGGTTATAGCAATCAGCCCCAGCATTTT,CASSLGGYSNQPQHF
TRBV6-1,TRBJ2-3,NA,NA,TGTGCCAGCAGTGAAGGGATCCCAGATACGCAGTATTTT,CASSEGIPDTQYF
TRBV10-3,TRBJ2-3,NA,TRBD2,TGTGCCATCAGGGCTAAGACTAGCGGAACTAGCACAGATACGCAGTATTTT,CAIRAKTSGTSTDTQYF
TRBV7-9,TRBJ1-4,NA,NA,TGTGCCAGCAGCTTATCCAGGAGGGCAACTAATGAAAAACTGTTTTTT,CASSLSRRATNEKLFF
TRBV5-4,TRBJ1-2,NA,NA,TGTGCCAGCAGCTTAAATCGGGGTACAGGGTCTTATGGCTACACCTTC,CASSLNRGTGSYGYTF
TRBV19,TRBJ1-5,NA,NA,TGTGCCAGTAGGAGCAGGGGAAGCAATCAGCCCCAGCATTTT,CASRSRGSNQPQHF
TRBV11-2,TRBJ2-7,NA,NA,TGTGCCAGCAGCTTCACAGGGATATTCTACGAGCAGTACTTC,CASSFTGIFYEQYF
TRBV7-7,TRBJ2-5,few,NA,TGTGCCAGCAGCCCCGTGGGCAGACAAGAGACCCAGTACTTC,CASSPVGRQETQYF
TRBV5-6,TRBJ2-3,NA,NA,TGTGCCAGCAGCTTGGCCCCCGCAGATACGCAGTATTTT,CASSLAPADTQYF
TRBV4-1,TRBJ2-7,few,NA,TGCGCCAGCAGCCAGACGGGCAGGCCCTACGAGCAGTACTTC,CASSQTGRPYEQYF
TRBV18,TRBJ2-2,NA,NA,TGTGCCAGCTCAGGAGGGGACACCGGGGAGCTGTTTTTT,CASSGGDTGELFF
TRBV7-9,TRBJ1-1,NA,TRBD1,TGTGCCAGCAGCCAGGAGGGGGCGAGTACTGAAGCTTTCTTT,CASSQEGASTEAFF
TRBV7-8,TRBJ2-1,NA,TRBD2,TGTGCCAGCAGAACTCACTGGCGGGAGAGCTATGAGCAGTTCTTC,CASRTHWRESYEQFF
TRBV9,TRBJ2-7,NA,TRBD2,TGTGCCAGCAGCGTAACCAGCGGGAGCTACGAGCAGTACTTC,CASSVTSGSYEQYF
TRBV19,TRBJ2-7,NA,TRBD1,TGTGCCAGTAGTGGGGACAGCGCCTACGAGCAGTACTTC,CASSGDSAYEQYF
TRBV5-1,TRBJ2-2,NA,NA,TGCGCCAGCACCCACTCCCCAGGGGAAACCGGGGAGCTGTTTTTT,CASTHSPGETGELFF
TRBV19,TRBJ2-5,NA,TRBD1,TGTGCCAGTAGTATAGATGGTCCGACAGGGGGCCAAGAGACCCAGTACTTC,CASSIDGPTGGQETQYF
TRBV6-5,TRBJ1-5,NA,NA,TGTGCCAGCAGTTACATGGGCAATCAGCCCCAGCATTTT,CASSYMGNQPQHF
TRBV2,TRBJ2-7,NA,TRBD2,TGTGCCAGCAGGCCCGTTCAGGGACTAGCTTACTTC,CASRPVQGLAYF
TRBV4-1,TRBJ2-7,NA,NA,TGCGCCAGCAGCCAAGATGGTCTGGCCGAGCAGTACTTC,CASSQDGLAEQYF
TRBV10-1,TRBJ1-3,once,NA,TGCGCCAGCAGTGGGGACGGGACCGACTCTGGAAACACCATATATTTT,CASSGDGTDSGNTIYF
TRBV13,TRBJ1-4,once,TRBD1,TGTGCCAGCAGCTTACAGGGGGTTCATGAAAAACTGTTTTTT,CASSLQGVHEKLFF
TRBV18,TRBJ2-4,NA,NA,TGTGCCAGCTCACCGCTCCCTCTGGCCAAAAACATTCAGTACTTC,CASSPLPLAKNIQYF
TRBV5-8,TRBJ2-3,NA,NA,TGTGCCAGCAGCTTTTGGGGGAACACAGATACGCAGTATTTT,CASSFWGNTDTQYF
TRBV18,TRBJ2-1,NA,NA,TGTGCCAGCTCACCATTGGTGATAACAAGCGCCTACAATGAGCAGTTCTTC,CASSPLVITSAYNEQFF
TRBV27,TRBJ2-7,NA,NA,TGTGCCAGCAGCTCCCCCAGTTCCGGCTCCTACGAGCAGTACTTC,CASSSPSSGSYEQYF
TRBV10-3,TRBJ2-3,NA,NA,TGTGCCATCAGTGAAAACCCAGATACGCAGTATTTT,CAISENPDTQYF
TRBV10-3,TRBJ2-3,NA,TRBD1,TGTGCCATATCCCGGGACAGCAGCACAGATACGCAGTATTTT,CAISRDSSTDTQYF
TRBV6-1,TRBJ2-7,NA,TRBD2,TGTGCCACCGGGGAGGGCCTCTACGAGCAGTACTTC,CATGEGLYEQYF
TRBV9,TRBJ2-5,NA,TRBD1,TGTGCCAGCAGCGTGGTAGGACAGGGGGAGACCCAGTACTTC,CASSVVGQGETQYF
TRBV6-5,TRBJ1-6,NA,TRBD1,TGTGCCAGCAGGCAAGGACAGGTGGTCGAGGCCCTCCACTTT,CASRQGQVVEALHF
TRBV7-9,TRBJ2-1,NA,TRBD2,TGTGCCAGCAGCTTTGGGACTAGCGGGAGGTATGAGCAGTTCTTC,CASSFGTSGRYEQFF
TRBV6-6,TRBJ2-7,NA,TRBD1,TGTGCCAGCACACCGGGACAGGGGGTCCACGAGCAGTACTTC,CASTPGQGVHEQYF
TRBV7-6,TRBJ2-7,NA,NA,TGTGCCAGCACCCCCCGGCAGCGAGGGGATTCCGAGCAGTACTTC,CASTPRQRGDSEQYF
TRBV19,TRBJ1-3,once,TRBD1,TGTGCCAGTCAGACAGGGGCGAAGGGAAACACCATATATTTT,CASQTGAKGNTIYF
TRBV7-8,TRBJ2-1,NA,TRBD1,TGTGCCAGCAGCTTAGCGCGTGACAGGGCTGGTGAGCAGTTCTTC,CASSLARDRAGEQFF
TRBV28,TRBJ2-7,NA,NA,TGTGCCAGCAGTTTGGGACACTACGAGCAGTACTTC,CASSLGHYEQYF
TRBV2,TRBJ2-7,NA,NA,TGTGCCAGCAGTGGACAGTCTTTCTACGAGCAGTACTTC,CASSGQSFYEQYF
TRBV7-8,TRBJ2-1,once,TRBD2,TGTGCCAGCAGCTTAGAAGCGGGAGTTCTCAGAAATGAGCAGTTCTTC,CASSLEAGVLRNEQFF
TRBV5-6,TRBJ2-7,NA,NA,TGTGCCAGCAGCAGGGGAACAGGGGAGCAGTACTTC,CASSRGTGEQYF
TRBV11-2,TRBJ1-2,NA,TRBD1,TGTGCCAGCAGCTCAAGGGACAGTTCCTATGGCTACACCTTC,CASSSRDSSYGYTF
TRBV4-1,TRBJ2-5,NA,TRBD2,TGCGCCAGCAGCCAACCTCAGACTAGCGGGCTCCAAGAGACCCAGTACTTC,CASSQPQTSGLQETQYF
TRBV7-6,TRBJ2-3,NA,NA,TGTGCCAGCAGCTTACTTGGAGGGTGGGGGACAGATACGCAGTATTTT,CASSLLGGWGTDTQYF
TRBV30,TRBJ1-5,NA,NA,TGTGCCTGGAGTGTACCAGGGTATAGCAATCAGCCCCAGCATTTT,CAWSVPGYSNQPQHF
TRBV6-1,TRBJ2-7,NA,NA,TGTGCCAGCACCCCGGGGGACAGTAGCTCCTACGAGCAGTACTTC,CASTPGDSSSYEQYF
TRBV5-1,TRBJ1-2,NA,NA,TGCGCCAGCGGGGGCGGGGCAGAAAACTATGGCTACACCTTC,CASGGGAENYGYTF
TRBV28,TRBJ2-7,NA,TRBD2,TGTGCCAGCAGTATCCTAGCGGGAGGGCAAAAAGAGCAGTACTTC,CASSILAGGQKEQYF
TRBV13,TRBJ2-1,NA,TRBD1,TGTGCCAGCAGCTTAGGGGACAGGGGCCCCAATGAGCAGTTCTTC,CASSLGDRGPNEQFF
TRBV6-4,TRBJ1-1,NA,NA,TGTGCCAGCAGTGACTCGAGTGCGGGGAACACTGAAGCTTTCTTT,CASSDSSAGNTEAFF
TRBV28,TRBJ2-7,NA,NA,TGTGCCAGCAGTTTAGGAGGACTGACCTACGAGCAGTACTTC,CASSLGGLTYEQYF
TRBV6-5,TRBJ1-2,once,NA,TGTGCCAGCAGTTACGGGCCCTGGGACTATGGCTACACCTTC,CASSYGPWDYGYTF
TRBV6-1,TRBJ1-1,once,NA,TGTGCCAGCAGCGAAGGGAGTTACACTGAAGCTTTCTTT,CASSEGSYTEAFF
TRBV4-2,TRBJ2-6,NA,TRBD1,TGTGCCAGCAGCGACATCGGACAGGGAAACGCTAGGGCCAACGTCCTGACTTTC,CASSDIGQGNARANVLTF
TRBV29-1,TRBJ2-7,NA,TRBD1,TGCAGCGCTGGGACAGGGGGCAGGGGCGAGCAGTACTTC,CSAGTGGRGEQYF
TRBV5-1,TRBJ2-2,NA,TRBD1,TGCGCCAGCAGCCGGGGACAGGGTTTTACCGGGGAGCTGTTTTTT,CASSRGQGFTGELFF